This note documents a single T cell receptor (beta chain) sequence. Antigen unknown. This specimen belongs to a study of PD-1 blockade in classical Hodgkin lymphoma. Time point reported: newly diagnosed, previously untreated cHL patient sample. The CD8+ T cells came from thawed PBMCs through magnetic negative selection. Untreated, newly diagnosed classical Hodgkin lymphoma PBMCs served for comparison. General study findings and limits: Repertoires differed for reasons still undefined, possibly disease activity or prior therapy. At baseline, newly diagnosed patients reportedly showed less TCR diversity than healthy donors.

CDR1 and CDR2 from the germline V gene are MNHEY and SMNVEV (reference sequence). The CDR3 loop spans 14 amino acids. Trimming took 5 bases from V and 4 from J, leaving 14 bases between them. Sequencing used immunoSEQ multiplex PCR; TCRdb keeps in-frame clones, though not all of them. The profile covers under 9,500 clones, with 75% to 95% appearing a single time and roughly 8.8% taken by the ten largest. The chain uses TRBV27 and TRBJ2-5; D is possibly TRBD1 or TRBD2 (5 bases each). This receptor was taken from a human donor with classical Hodgkin lymphoma. Material for sequencing was CD8+ T cells from blood. The CDR3 reads CASSLLGVGETQYF. CDR3 DNA sequence: TGTGCCAGCAGTCTACTAGGGGTAGGAGAGACCCAGTACTTC.